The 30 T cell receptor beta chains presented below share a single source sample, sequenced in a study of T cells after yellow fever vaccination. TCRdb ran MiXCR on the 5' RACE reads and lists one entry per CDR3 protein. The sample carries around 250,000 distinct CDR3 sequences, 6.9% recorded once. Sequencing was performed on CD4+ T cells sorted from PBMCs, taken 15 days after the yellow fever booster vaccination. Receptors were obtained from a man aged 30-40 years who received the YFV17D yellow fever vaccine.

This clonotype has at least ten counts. This CDR3 reads CSAGIKREFTYEQYF. As DNA, the CDR3 is TGCAGTGCTGGAATCAAGCGGGAGTTTACCTACGAGCAGTACTTC. The chain recombines TRBV20-1 with TRBJ2-7; 8 nucleotides line up with TRBD2. The germline V gene has CDR1 DFQATT and CDR2 SNEGSKA (reference sequence). The CDR3 is 15 residues long. V was clipped by 5 bases and J by 2 bases; unmatched bases: 11.

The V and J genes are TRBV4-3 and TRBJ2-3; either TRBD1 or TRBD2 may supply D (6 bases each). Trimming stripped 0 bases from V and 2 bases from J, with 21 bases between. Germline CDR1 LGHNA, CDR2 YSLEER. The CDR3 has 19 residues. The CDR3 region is CASSQDSATGAGPTDTQYF. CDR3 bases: TGCGCCAGCAGCCAAGATTCGGCCACGGGGGCGGGACCCACAGATACGCAGTATTTT.

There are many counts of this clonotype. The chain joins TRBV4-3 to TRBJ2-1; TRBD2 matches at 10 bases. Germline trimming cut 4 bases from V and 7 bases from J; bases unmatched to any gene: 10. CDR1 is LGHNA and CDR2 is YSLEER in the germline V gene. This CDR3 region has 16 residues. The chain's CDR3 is CASSPTPSGRGNEQFF. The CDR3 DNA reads TGCGCCAGCAGCCCGACCCCTAGCGGGAGAGGGAATGAGCAGTTCTTC.

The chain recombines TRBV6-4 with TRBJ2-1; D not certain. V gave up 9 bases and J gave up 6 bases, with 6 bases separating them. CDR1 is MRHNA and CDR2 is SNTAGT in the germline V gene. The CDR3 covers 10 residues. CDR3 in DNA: TGTGCCAGTCAGGCCAATGAGCAGTTCTTC. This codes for CASQANEQFF.

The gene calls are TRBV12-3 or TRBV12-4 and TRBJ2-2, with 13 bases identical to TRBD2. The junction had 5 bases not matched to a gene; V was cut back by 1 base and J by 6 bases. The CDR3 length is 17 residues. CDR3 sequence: CASSLDRTSGSPGELFF. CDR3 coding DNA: TGTGCCAGCAGTTTAGATCGGACTAGCGGGAGTCCCGGGGAGCTGTTTTTT.

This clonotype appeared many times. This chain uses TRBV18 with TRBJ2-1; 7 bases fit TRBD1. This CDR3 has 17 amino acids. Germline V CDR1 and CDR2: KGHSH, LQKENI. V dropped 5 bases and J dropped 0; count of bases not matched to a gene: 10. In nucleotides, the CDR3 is TGTGCCAGCTCAAAAACTACAGGGGAAAGCTCCTACAATGAGCAGTTCTTC. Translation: CASSKTTGESSYNEQFF.

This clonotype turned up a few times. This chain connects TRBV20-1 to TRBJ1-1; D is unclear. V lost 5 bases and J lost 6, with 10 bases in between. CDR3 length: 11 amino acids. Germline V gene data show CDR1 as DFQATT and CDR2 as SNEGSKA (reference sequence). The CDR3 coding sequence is TGCAGTGCTTCAAACCGTCCTGAAGCTTTCTTT. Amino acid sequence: CSASNRPEAFF.

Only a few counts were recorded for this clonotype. The CDR3 nucleotides read TGTGCCAGCAGCCAAGATCCGGCCGGGTACCAAGAGACCCAGTACTTC. Residues: CASSQDPAGYQETQYF. The chain joins TRBV3-1 to TRBJ2-5; D call uncertain. The V end lost 0 bases, the J end lost 0 bases, and 11 bases lay between the germline ends. This CDR3 has 16 residues. Germline CDR1 and CDR2: LGHDT and YNNKEL (reference sequence).

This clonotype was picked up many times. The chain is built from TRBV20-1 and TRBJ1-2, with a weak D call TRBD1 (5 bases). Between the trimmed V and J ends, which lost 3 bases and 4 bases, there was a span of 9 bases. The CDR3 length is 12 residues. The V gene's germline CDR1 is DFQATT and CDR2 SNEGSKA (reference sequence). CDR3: CSASGGTYGYTF. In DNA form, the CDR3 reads TGCAGTGCTAGCGGAGGGACCTATGGCTACACCTTC.

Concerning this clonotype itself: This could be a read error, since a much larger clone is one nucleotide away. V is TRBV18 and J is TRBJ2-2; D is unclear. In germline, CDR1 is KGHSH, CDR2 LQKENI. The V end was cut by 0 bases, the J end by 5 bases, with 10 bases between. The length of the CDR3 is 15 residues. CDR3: CASSPPGALTGELFF. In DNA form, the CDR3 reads TGTGCCAGCTCACCACCCGGAGCCCTTACCGGGGAGCTGTTTTTT.

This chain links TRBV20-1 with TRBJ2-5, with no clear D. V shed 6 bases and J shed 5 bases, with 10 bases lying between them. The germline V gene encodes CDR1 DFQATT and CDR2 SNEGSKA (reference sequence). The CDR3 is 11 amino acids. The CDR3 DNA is TGCAGTGCGTTGACTTGGGAGACCCAGTACTTC. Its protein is CSALTWETQYF.

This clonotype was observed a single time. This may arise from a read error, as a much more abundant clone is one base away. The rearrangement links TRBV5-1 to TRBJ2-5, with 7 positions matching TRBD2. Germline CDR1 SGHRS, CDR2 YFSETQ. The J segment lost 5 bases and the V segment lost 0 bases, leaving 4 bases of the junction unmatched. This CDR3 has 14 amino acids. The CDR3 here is CASSLGGSDETQYF. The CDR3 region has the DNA TGCGCCAGCAGCTTGGGCGGGAGTGATGAGACCCAGTACTTC.

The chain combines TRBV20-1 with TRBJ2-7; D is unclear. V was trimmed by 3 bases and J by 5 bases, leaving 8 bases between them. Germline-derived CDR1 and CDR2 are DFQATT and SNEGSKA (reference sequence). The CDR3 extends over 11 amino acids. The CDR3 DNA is TGCAGTGCTAGTCTTGTAAACGAGCAGTACTTC. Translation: CSASLVNEQYF.

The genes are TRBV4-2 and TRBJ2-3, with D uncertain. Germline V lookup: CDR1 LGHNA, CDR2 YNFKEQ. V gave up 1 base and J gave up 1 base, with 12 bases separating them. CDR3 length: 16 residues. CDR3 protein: CASSQVPFERTDTQYF. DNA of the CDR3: TGTGCCAGCAGCCAAGTACCCTTCGAACGCACAGATACGCAGTATTTT.

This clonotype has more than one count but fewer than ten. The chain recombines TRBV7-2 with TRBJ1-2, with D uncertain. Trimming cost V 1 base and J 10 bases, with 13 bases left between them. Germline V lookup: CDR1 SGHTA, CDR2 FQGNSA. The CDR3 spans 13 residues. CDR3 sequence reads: CASSLVRQGHYTF. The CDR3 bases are TGTGCCAGCAGCTTAGTCAGGCAAGGTCACTACACCTTC.

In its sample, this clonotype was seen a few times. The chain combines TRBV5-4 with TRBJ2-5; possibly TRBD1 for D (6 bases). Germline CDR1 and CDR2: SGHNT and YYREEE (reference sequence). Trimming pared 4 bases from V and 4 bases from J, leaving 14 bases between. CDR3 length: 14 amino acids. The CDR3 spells CASSPGRGGETQYF. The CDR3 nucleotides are TGTGCCAGCAGCCCGGGACGAGGGGGAGAGACCCAGTACTTC.

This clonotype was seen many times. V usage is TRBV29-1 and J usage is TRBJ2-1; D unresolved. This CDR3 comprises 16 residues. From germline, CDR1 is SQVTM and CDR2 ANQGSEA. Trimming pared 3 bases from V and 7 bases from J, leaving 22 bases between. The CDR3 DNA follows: TGCAGCGTTGACCTTTGGACCGGCACCTCTCGGAATGAGCAGTTCTTC. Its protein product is CSVDLWTGTSRNEQFF.

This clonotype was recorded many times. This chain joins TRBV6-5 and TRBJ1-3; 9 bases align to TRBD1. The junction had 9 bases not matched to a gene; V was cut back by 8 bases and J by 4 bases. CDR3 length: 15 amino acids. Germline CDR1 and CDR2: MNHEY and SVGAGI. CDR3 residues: CASGPGTGFGNTIYF. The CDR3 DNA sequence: TGTGCCAGCGGGCCCGGGACAGGGTTCGGAAACACCATATATTTT.

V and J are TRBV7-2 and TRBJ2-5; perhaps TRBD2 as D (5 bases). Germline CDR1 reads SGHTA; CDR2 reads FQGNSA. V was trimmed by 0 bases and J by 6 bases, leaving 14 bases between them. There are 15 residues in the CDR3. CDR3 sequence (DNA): TGTGCCAGCAGCTTAGCCAGAGGGAGTAGAAAGACCCAGTACTTC. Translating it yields CASSLARGSRKTQYF.

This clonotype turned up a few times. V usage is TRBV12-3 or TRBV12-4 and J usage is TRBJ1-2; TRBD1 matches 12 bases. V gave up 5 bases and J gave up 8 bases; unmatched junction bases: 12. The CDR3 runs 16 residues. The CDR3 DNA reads TGTGCCAGCAGTATCGGGACAGGGGGCGCCGGCGGAGGCTACACCTTC. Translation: CASSIGTGGAGGGYTF.

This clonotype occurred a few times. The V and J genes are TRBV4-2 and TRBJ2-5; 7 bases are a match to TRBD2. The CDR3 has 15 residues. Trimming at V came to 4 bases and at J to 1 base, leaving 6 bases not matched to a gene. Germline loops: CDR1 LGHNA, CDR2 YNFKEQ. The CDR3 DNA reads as TGTGCCAGCAGCCGTTCGGGGGGAGCCCAAGAGACCCAGTACTTC. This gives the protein CASSRSGGAQETQYF.

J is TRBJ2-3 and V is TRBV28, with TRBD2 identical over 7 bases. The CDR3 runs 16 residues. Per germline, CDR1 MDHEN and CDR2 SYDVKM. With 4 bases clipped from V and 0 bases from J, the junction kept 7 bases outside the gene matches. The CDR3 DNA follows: TGTGCCAGCAGTTCGCGACTAGCAGCTAGCACAGATACGCAGTATTTT. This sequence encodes CASSSRLAASTDTQYF. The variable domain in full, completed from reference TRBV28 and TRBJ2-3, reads DVKVTQSSRYLVKRTGEKVFLECVQDMDHENMFWYRQDPGLGLRLIYFSYDVKMKEKGDIPEGYSVSREKKERFSLILESASTNQTSMYLCASSSRLAASTDTQYFGPGTRLTVL.

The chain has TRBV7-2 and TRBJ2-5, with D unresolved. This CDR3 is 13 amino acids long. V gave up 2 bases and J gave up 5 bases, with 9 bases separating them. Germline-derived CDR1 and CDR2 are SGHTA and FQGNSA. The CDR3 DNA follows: TGTGCCAGCAGCTTACTCTTTGGGGAGACCCAGTACTTC. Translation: CASSLLFGETQYF.

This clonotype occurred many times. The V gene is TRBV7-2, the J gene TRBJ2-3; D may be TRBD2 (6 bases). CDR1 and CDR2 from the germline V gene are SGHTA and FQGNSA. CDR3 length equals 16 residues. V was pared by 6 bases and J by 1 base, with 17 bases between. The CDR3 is CASRGGGSHRTDTQYF. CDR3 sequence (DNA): TGTGCCAGCAGGGGAGGAGGGTCTCATCGCACAGATACGCAGTATTTT.

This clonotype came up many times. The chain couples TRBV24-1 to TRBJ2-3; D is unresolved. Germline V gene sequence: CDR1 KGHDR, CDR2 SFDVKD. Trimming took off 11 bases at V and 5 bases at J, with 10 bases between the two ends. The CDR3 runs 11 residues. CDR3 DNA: TGTGCCATCGGATATCGAGATACGCAGTATTTT. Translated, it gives CAIGYRDTQYF.

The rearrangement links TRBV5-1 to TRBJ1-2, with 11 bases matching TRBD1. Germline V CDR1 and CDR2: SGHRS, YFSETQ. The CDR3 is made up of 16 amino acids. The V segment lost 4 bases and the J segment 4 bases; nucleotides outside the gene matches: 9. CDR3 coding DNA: TGCGCCAGCAGCCCTCCGGGGACAGGGGGTGGCTATGGCTACACCTTC. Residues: CASSPPGTGGGYGYTF.

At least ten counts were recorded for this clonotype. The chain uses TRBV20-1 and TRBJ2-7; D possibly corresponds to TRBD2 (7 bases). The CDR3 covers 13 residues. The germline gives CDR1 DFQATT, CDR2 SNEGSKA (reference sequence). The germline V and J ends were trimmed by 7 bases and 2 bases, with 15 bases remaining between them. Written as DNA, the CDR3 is TGCAGTGTAGTCAAGCGGGACACCTACGAGCAGTACTTC. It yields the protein CSVVKRDTYEQYF.

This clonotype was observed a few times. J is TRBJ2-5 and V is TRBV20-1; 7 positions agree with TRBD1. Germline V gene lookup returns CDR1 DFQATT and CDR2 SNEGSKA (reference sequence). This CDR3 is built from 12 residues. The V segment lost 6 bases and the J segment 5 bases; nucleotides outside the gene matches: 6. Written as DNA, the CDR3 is TGCAGTGCGTACAGGGGATATGAGACCCAGTACTTC. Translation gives CSAYRGYETQYF.

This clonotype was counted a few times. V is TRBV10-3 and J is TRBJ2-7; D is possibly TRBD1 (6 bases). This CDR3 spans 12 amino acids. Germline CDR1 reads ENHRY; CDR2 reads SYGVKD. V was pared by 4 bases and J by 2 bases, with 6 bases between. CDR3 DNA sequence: TGTGCCATCAGTGGACAGGCCTACGAGCAGTACTTC. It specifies CAISGQAYEQYF.

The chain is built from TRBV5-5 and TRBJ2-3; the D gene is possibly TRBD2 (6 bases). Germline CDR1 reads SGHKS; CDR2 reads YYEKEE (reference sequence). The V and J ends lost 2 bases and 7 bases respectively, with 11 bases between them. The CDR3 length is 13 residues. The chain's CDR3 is CASSFGTENTQYF. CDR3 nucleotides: TGTGCCAGCAGCTTCGGGACTGAGAATACGCAGTATTTT.